The clone carrying this T cell receptor beta chain was seen only a few times. The data stem from a study of identical twins. cDNA molecules carried unique molecular identifiers, and template switching added a universal primer site. Using its own MiXCR run on the 5' RACE reads, TCRdb lists one record per CDR3 protein. The sample holds 500,000 to 550,000 distinct CDR3 sequences, around 20% seen once. This CDR3 contains 16 residues. V was cut by 4 bases and J by 4 bases, with 18 bases left in between. Germline loops: CDR1 SGHRS, CDR2 YFSETQ. This sample also appeared in a second study, on yellow fever vaccine responses in identical twins. As that report states: Twins' vaccine T cell response reportedly gave the appearance of partial convergence and partial personalization.

The chain is built from TRBV5-1 and TRBJ2-1, with D possibly TRBD2 on 6 matching bases. The sequenced sample consisted of CD4+ T cells sorted from blood. The TCR originated in a woman younger than 30 in good health. The CDR3 reads CASSLQREVAYNEQFF. CDR3 bases: TGCGCCAGCAGCCTGCAGAGGGAGGTAGCATACAATGAGCAGTTCTTC.